This T cell receptor (beta chain) comes out of a study of shared clonotypes between healthy human individuals. Measured with immunoSEQ multiplex PCR; TCRdb has only the in-frame clones, and not every one. The sample lists roughly 500,000 clones; 70% to 85% were seen once. This CDR3 has 17 amino acids. V shed 0 bases and J shed 8 bases, with 20 bases lying between them. Germline V gene sequence: CDR1 KGHSH, CDR2 LQKENI. The receptor was derived from a woman aged 40 to 49 in good health. Some clones in this sample may be carry-over from other donors' samples. The gene calls are TRBV18 and TRBJ2-1, with a possible D match to TRBD2 (6 bases). Sequenced sample: PBMCs. The CDR3 nucleotides are TGTGCCAGCTCACCACCCTGGGGGGACCCGGGGTGGGATGAGCAGTTCTTC. Amino acids: CASSPPWGDPGWDEQFF.